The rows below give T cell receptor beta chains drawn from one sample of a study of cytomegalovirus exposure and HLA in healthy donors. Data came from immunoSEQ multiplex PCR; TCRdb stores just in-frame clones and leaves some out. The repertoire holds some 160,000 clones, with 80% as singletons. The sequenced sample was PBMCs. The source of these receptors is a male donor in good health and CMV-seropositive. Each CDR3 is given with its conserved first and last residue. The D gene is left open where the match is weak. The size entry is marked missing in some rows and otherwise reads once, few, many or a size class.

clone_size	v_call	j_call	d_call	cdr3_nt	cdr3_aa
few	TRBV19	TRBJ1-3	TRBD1	TGTGCCACCCTCGGGGACAGCCGATTGAGAAGTGGAAACACCATATATTTT	CATLGDSRLRSGNTIYF
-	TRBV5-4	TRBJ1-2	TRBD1	TGTGCCAGCAGCTTACAGGGGGCTCTCTATGGCTACACCTTC	CASSLQGALYGYTF
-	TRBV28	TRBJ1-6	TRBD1	TGTGCCAGCATATCAGGGGACAGCCTTATCCACTTT	CASISGDSLIHF
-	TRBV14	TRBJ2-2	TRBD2	TGTGCCAGCAGCCAAGGAAGACTAGCGGGAGTGAGCGGGGAGCTGTTTTTT	CASSQGRLAGVSGELFF
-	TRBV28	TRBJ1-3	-	TGTGCCAGCAGTTTCCCGAAGAGATTAAGGGGGGGCTCTGGAAACACCATATATTTT	CASSFPKRLRGGSGNTIYF
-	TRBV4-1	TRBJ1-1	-	TGCGCCAGCAGCCAAGCTGGGGGGAGGATCCCTGAAGCTTTCTTT	CASSQAGGRIPEAFF
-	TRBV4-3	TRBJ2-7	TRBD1	TGCGCCAGCAGCCAAGGGGTCCTGGGGACAGCCTACGAGCAGTACTTC	CASSQGVLGTAYEQYF
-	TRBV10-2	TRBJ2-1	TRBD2	TGCGCCAGCAGTCGCGGGACTAGCGGGGGGGACAATGAGCAGTTCTTC	CASSRGTSGGDNEQFF
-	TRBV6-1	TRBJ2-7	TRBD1	TGTGCCAGCAGTGGACCGGGACAGGGGGGGCACGAGCAGTACTTC	CASSGPGQGGHEQYF
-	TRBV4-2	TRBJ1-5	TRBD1	TGTGCCAGCAGCCAAGACGGGACAGCTAATCAGCCCCAGCATTTT	CASSQDGTANQPQHF
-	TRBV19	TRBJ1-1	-	TGTGCCAGTAGTATTGCCTCGGGGGGTGAAGCTTTCTTT	CASSIASGGEAFF
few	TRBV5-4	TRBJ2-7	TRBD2	TGTGCCAGCAGCTTCTCTTCTGGACTAGCTCTCGGCGAGCAGTACTTC	CASSFSSGLALGEQYF
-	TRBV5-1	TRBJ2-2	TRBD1	TGCGCCAGCAGCTTTGACAGGGGGTTAGGGAACACCGGGGAGCTGTTTTTT	CASSFDRGLGNTGELFF
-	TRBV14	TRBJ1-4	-	TGTGCCAGCAGCCGTCAAGATTTAATAGGGAGTAGGAATGAAAAACTGTTTTTT	CASSRQDLIGSRNEKLFF